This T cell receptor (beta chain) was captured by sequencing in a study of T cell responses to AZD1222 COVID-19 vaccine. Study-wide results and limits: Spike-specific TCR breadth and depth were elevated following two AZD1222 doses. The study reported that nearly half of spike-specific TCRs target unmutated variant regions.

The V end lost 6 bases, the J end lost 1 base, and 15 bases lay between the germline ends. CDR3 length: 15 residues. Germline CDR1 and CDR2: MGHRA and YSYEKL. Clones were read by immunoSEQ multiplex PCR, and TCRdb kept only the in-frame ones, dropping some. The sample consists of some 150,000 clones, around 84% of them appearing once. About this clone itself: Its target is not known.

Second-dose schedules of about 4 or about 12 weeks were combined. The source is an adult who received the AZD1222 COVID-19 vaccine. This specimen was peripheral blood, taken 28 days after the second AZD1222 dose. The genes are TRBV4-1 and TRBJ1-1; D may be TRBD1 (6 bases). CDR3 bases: TGCGCCAGCAGACTAAACAGGGTAGAGAACACTGAAGCTTTCTTT. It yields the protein CASRLNRVENTEAFF.